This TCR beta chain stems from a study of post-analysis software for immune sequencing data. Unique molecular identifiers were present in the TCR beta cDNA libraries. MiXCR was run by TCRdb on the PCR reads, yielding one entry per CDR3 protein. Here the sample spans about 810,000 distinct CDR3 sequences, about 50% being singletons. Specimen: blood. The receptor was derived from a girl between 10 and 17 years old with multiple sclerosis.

CDR3 nucleotide sequence: TGTGCCAGCAGTGAATCCCCCGTGAGGGCATTCGAGAGCACAGATACGCAGTATTTT. Its translation: CASSESPVRAFESTDTQYF. The chain joins TRBV25-1 to TRBJ2-3; D is perhaps TRBD2 (5 bases). CDR3 length equals 19 residues. Trimming pared 1 base from V and 0 bases from J, leaving 20 bases between. Germline V gene lookup returns CDR1 MGHDK and CDR2 SYGVNS.